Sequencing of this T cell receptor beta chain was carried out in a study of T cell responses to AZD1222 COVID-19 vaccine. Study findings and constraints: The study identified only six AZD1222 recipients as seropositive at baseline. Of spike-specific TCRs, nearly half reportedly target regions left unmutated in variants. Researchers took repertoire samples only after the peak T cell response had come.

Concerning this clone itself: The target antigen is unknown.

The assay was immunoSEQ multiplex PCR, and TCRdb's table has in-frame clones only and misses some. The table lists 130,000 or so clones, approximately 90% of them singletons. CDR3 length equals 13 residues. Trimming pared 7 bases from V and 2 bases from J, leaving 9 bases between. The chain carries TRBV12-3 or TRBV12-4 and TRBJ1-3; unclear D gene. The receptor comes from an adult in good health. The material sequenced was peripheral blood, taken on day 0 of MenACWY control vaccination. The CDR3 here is CASKPVTGNTIYF. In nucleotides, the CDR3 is TGTGCCAGCAAACCGGTGACTGGAAACACCATATATTTT.